This passage covers 28 T cell receptor beta chains from one sample sequenced in a study of sequential checkpoint blockade in melanoma. This sample's treatment: randomized to nivolumab then ipilimumab (arm A) or the reverse (arm B). Sequencing used immunoSEQ multiplex PCR; TCRdb keeps in-frame clones, though not all of them. The sample consists of 10,000 or so clones, 73% of them appearing once. The sample here was CD8+ T cells sorted from blood (inferred from file names), taken from a patient given nivolumab and ipilimumab in sequence. These receptors all come from a human donor with melanoma.

The J gene is TRBJ1-1, the V gene TRBV5-1; 12 bases align to TRBD1. V dropped 4 bases and J dropped 1; count of bases not matched to a gene: 2. Germline CDR1 reads SGHRS; CDR2 reads YFSETQ. The CDR3 spans 15 residues. The CDR3 region is CASSEGQGANTEAFF. Here the CDR3 DNA reads TGCGCCAGCAGCGAGGGACAGGGGGCGAACACTGAAGCTTTCTTT.

This chain links TRBV27 with TRBJ1-1, with D tentatively TRBD1 (5 bases). The CDR3 runs 15 residues. The V gene's germline CDR1 is MNHEY and CDR2 SMNVEV (reference sequence). Trimming removed 2 bases at V and 7 bases at J, with 17 bases between. The CDR3 DNA follows: TGTGCCAGCAGTTTAACCCCGCACCTGGACATTGAAGCTTTCTTT. Its protein is CASSLTPHLDIEAFF.

J is TRBJ2-7 and V is TRBV14, with D perhaps matching TRBD1 (6 bases). V was trimmed by 4 bases and J by 3 bases, leaving 13 bases between them. Germline V lookup: CDR1 SGHDN, CDR2 FVKESK. The CDR3 is 14 amino acids. The CDR3 region is CASSPTGDLYEQYV. The CDR3 region has the DNA TGTGCCAGCAGCCCGACAGGAGACCTCTACGAGCAGTACGTC.

The chain combines TRBV7-9 with TRBJ1-1; D might be TRBD1 (6 bases). The length of the CDR3 is 14 residues. V was shortened by 5 bases and J by 4 bases, with 14 bases between the two germline ends. Germline V lookup: CDR1 SEHNR, CDR2 FQNEAQ (reference sequence). The CDR3 DNA sequence: TGTGCCAGCAGCCCACTGGGGGCGGGCACTGAAGCTTTCTTT. It is translated as CASSPLGAGTEAFF.

The chain combines TRBV7-8 with TRBJ2-7; 8 bases align to TRBD1. The V gene end was trimmed by 5 bases and the J gene end by 3 bases; junction bases not matched to a gene: 3. CDR1 and CDR2 from the germline V gene are SGHVS and FQNEAQ. The CDR3 consists of 13 residues. The CDR3 nucleotides read TGTGCCAGCAGCCCCGGACAGGGCTACGAGCAGTACTTC. Protein sequence: CASSPGQGYEQYF.

This rearrangement joins TRBV7-6 to TRBJ2-7, with 7 bases that match TRBD1. The ends lost 5 bases at V and 3 bases at J; junction bases unmatched: 10. This CDR3 has 15 residues. CDR1 and CDR2 (germline): SGHVS, FNYEAQ. The DNA for the CDR3 is TGTGCCAGCAGCCAGAACCGGGACAGCAACTACGAGCAGTACTTC. Amino acid sequence: CASSQNRDSNYEQYF.

This rearrangement joins TRBV9 to TRBJ1-6, with D hard to call. The V end was cut by 4 bases, the J end by 7 bases, with 6 bases between. CDR1 and CDR2 from the germline V gene are SGDLS and YYNGEE. The CDR3 totals 12 residues. CDR3: CASSPVNSPLHF. The CDR3 DNA sequence: TGTGCCAGCAGCCCCGTCAATTCACCCCTCCACTTT.

This clone was seen only once. CDR3: CASSTHSPGGEENEQFF. The CDR3 nucleotides read TGTGCCAGCAGCACCCACTCCCCGGGGGGCGAAGAAAATGAGCAGTTCTTC. This chain joins TRBV7-9 and TRBJ2-1, with a tentative D call TRBD2 (7 bases). The length of the CDR3 is 17 residues. Germline-derived CDR1 and CDR2 are SEHNR and FQNEAQ (reference sequence). V was shortened by 5 bases and J by 7 bases, with 24 bases between the two germline ends.

V usage is TRBV6-5 and J usage is TRBJ1-2; unclear D gene. CDR3 length: 14 residues. V shed 2 bases and J shed 4 bases, with 11 bases lying between them. Germline V gene sequence: CDR1 MNHEY, CDR2 SVGAGI. DNA of the CDR3: TGTGCCAGCAGTTACGGGGAGGGAGCCTATGGCTACACCTTC. Its translation is CASSYGEGAYGYTF.

The V gene is TRBV4-1, the J gene TRBJ1-2; D might be TRBD1 (5 bases). Trimming took 3 bases from V and 7 from J, leaving 18 bases between them. This CDR3 region has 15 residues. Germline CDR1 reads MGHRA; CDR2 reads YSYEKL. CDR3 protein: CASSHMTVEGGGYTF. In DNA, the CDR3 is TGCGCCAGCAGCCACATGACAGTGGAGGGCGGTGGCTACACCTTC.

The chain recombines TRBV29-1 with TRBJ1-5, with 7 bases fitting TRBD1. This CDR3 has 14 amino acids. CDR1 SQVTM and CDR2 ANQGSEA come from the germline V gene. V shed 6 bases and J 0 bases; nucleotides not matched to a gene: 5. CDR3 protein: CSVVQGNSNQPQHF. CDR3 in DNA: TGCAGCGTGGTACAGGGGAATAGCAATCAGCCCCAGCATTTT.

The chain employs TRBV5-6 and TRBJ1-3; D unresolved. CDR3 length: 13 residues. Germline CDR1 is SGHDT and CDR2 is YYEEEE. Trimming shortened V by 0 bases and J by 8 bases, and 9 bases separated the two germline ends. CDR3 DNA sequence: TGTGCCAGCAGCTTGGGTGGAGGTGACACCATATATTTT. It encodes CASSLGGGDTIYF.

The chain is built from TRBV10-2 and TRBJ1-4; 7 bases fit TRBD1. CDR1 is WSHSY and CDR2 is SAAADI in the germline V gene. V lost 3 bases, J lost 8 bases, and 9 bases stayed unmatched. The CDR3 covers 15 residues. Here the CDR3 DNA reads TGCGCCAGCAGTGAAAGGACAGGAGGGAGAGAAAAACTGTTTTTT. Translated: CASSERTGGREKLFF.

This chain connects TRBV10-3 to TRBJ2-7; 10 positions match TRBD2. CDR3 length: 14 amino acids. Germline V gene sequence: CDR1 ENHRY, CDR2 SYGVKD. V shed 10 bases and J 6 bases; nucleotides not matched to a gene: 12. CDR3 protein: CASQAGGEAGEQYF. As DNA, the CDR3 is TGTGCCAGCCAAGCGGGGGGGGAAGCAGGCGAGCAGTACTTC.

The V call is TRBV7-9, the J call TRBJ1-5; no firm D call. V gave up 3 bases and J gave up 5 bases, with 5 bases separating them. The CDR3 runs 12 residues. Germline CDR1 SEHNR, CDR2 FQNEAQ (reference sequence). The CDR3 bases are TGTGCCAGCAGCTTCGGTGATCAGCCCCAGCATTTT. Encoded protein: CASSFGDQPQHF.

The genes are TRBV2 and TRBJ1-2; tentative D call: TRBD1 (6 bases). Looked up from germline, CDR1 is SNHLY and CDR2 is FYNNEI. The CDR3 is 15 amino acids. V was trimmed by 2 bases and J by 5 bases, leaving 15 bases between them. The DNA of the CDR3 is TGTGCCAGCAGTGAAAGGATCACAGGGTTTTATGGCTACACCTTC. Protein: CASSERITGFYGYTF.

The genes are TRBV13 and TRBJ2-1; D remains unclear. From germline, CDR1 is PRHDT and CDR2 FYEKMQ (reference sequence). Trimming pared 5 bases from V and 7 bases from J, leaving 9 bases between. CDR3 length: 12 amino acids. The CDR3 DNA sequence: TGTGCCAGCAGCCTTGCCGGGAATGAGCAGTTCTTC. It is translated as CASSLAGNEQFF.

The chain couples TRBV7-9 to TRBJ1-1, with D unresolved. CDR3 size: 15 residues. V was trimmed by 1 base and J by 3 bases, leaving 12 bases between them. Germline V lookup: CDR1 SEHNR, CDR2 FQNEAQ (reference sequence). The CDR3, as DNA: TGTGCCAGCAGCTTAGTCCTGGGAGCATACACTGAAGCTTTCTTT. Its protein product is CASSLVLGAYTEAFF.

V gene TRBV5-1 combines with J gene TRBJ2-1; 10 bases are a match to TRBD1. The germline gives CDR1 SGHRS, CDR2 YFSETQ. The CDR3 has 12 residues. Losses at the gene ends were 7 bases for V and 6 bases for J; bases not matched to a gene: 1. Here the CDR3 DNA reads TGCGCCAGCGGGGACAGGGGCAATGAGCAGTTCTTC. Amino acid sequence: CASGDRGNEQFF.

This clone was found a few times. This sequence joins TRBV6-1 and TRBJ1-2; 9 bases are shared with TRBD1. With V trimmed by 6 bases and J by 8 bases, 10 bases remained unmatched. The germline CDR1 and CDR2 sequences are MNHNS and SASEGT. The CDR3 sequence is 14 residues long. The CDR3 region is CASSRQGDGGGYTF. For the CDR3, the DNA is TGTGCCAGCAGCCGACAGGGGGACGGCGGCGGCTACACCTTC.

This chain connects TRBV27 to TRBJ2-1; 12 bases are shared with TRBD2. This CDR3 region has 15 residues. The trim removed 3 bases at V and 6 bases at J, leaving 3 bases unmatched. The germline V gene encodes CDR1 MNHEY and CDR2 SMNVEV (reference sequence). The CDR3 reads CASSFTSGGFNEQFF. The DNA of the CDR3 is TGTGCCAGCAGTTTCACTAGCGGGGGGTTCAATGAGCAGTTCTTC.

This clone was recorded a few times. The chain carries TRBV6-4 and TRBJ2-2, with a possible D match to TRBD2 (6 bases). This CDR3 is 15 amino acids long. Trimming took off 6 bases at V and 4 bases at J, with 15 bases between the two ends. Germline values: CDR1 MRHNA, CDR2 SNTAGT. The DNA for the CDR3 is TGTGCCAGCAGCCCCTCCGGGGGAACCACCGGGGAGCTGTTTTTT. Amino acid sequence: CASSPSGGTTGELFF.

V gene TRBV7-9 combines with J gene TRBJ1-2, with 7 positions matching TRBD1. The V and J ends lost 5 bases and 1 base, in that order; junction bases with no gene match: 7. Per the germline V gene, CDR1 is SEHNR and CDR2 is FQNEAQ (reference sequence). This CDR3 spans 15 amino acids. CDR3 in DNA: TGTGCCAGCAGCCCAGGGGACAGCCTTAACTATGGCTACACCTTC. This translates into CASSPGDSLNYGYTF.

V gene TRBV4-1 combines with J gene TRBJ1-2; 11 bases line up with TRBD1. Germline-derived CDR1 and CDR2 are MGHRA and YSYEKL. The J segment lost 5 bases and the V segment lost 0 bases, leaving 14 bases of the junction unmatched. The CDR3 has 19 amino acids. The DNA for the CDR3 is TGCGCCAGCAGCCAAGATAGGAGCGGCCCGGGACAGGGGGTATATGGCTACACCTTC. It is translated as CASSQDRSGPGQGVYGYTF.

The chain recombines TRBV5-6 with TRBJ1-1; D may be TRBD1 (5 bases). There are 13 residues in the CDR3. V was cut by 1 base and J by 1 base, with 5 bases left in between. Germline lookup yields CDR1 SGHDT and CDR2 YYEEEE. Written as DNA, the CDR3 is TGTGCCAGCAGCTTGACAGGGAACACTGAAGCTTTCTTT. Translation: CASSLTGNTEAFF. Together with reference TRBV5-6 and TRBJ1-1, the CDR3 gives the full variable domain: DAGVTQSPTHLIKTRGQQVTLRCSPKSGHDTVSWYQQALGQGPQFIFQYYEEEERQRGNFPDRFSGHQFPNYSSELNVNALLLGDSALYLCASSLTGNTEAFFGQGTRLTVV.

The J gene is TRBJ1-2, the V gene TRBV27, with D unclear. There are 15 residues in the CDR3. V lost 3 bases and J 0 bases, leaving 11 bases between the germline ends. The germline V gene has CDR1 MNHEY and CDR2 SMNVEV (reference sequence). The DNA of the CDR3 is TGTGCCAGCAGTTTCCGGAGTCCGACTAACTATGGCTACACCTTC. This codes for CASSFRSPTNYGYTF.

The rearrangement joins TRBV6-5 to TRBJ1-3; 7 bases are a match to TRBD1. Trimming at V came to 2 bases and at J to 2 bases, leaving 0 bases not matched to a gene. The CDR3 has 14 amino acids. Germline CDR1 is MNHEY and CDR2 is SVGAGI. Written as DNA, the CDR3 is TGTGCCAGCAGTTACAGGGGGCCTGGAAACACCATATATTTT. Encoded protein: CASSYRGPGNTIYF.

This clone was picked up a small number of times. The CDR3 nucleotides are TGTGCCAGCAGCGAGGGACAGAACTACGAGCAGTACTTC. Translating gives CASSEGQNYEQYF. The chain carries TRBV7-8 and TRBJ2-7, with TRBD1 identical over 7 bases. The trim removed 5 bases at V and 3 bases at J, leaving 4 bases unmatched. CDR1 is SGHVS and CDR2 is FQNEAQ in the germline V gene. The CDR3 loop spans 13 amino acids.